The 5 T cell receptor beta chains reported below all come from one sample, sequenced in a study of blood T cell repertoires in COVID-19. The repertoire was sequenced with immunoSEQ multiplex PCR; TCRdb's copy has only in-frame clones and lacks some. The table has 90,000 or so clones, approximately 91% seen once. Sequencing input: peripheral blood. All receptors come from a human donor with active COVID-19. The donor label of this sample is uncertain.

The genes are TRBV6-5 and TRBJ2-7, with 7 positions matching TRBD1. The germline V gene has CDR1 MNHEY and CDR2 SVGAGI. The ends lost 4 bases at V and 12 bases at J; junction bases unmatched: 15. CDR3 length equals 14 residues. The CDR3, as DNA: TGTGCCAGCAGTTCCACTTGGGAACGACAGGGAATGTACTTC. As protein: CASSSTWERQGMYF.

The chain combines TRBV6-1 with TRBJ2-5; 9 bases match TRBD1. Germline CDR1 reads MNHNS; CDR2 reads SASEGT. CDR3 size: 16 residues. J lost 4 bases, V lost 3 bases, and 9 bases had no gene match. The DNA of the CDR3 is TGTGCCAGCAGTGACGGGACAGGGCGTTTTTCAGAGACCCAGTACTTC. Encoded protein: CASSDGTGRFSETQYF.

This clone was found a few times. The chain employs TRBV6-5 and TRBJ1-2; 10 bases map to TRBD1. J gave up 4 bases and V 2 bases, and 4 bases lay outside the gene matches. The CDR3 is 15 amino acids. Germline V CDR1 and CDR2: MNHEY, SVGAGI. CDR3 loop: CASSYGTGASYGYTF. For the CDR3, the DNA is TGTGCCAGCAGTTACGGGACAGGGGCGAGCTATGGCTACACCTTC.

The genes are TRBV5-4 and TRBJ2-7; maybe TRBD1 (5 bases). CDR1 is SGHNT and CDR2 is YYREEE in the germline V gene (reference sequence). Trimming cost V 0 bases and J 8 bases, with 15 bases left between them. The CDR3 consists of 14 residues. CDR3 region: CASSLVQDPWKQYF. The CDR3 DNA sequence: TGTGCCAGCAGCTTGGTACAGGACCCCTGGAAGCAGTACTTC.

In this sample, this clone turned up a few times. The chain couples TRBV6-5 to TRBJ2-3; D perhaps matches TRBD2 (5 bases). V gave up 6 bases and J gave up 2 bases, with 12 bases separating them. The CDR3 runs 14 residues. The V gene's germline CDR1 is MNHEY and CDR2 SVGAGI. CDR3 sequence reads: CASRPFGVTDTQYF. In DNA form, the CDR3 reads TGTGCCAGCAGACCATTCGGGGTCACAGATACGCAGTATTTT.